The 12 T cell receptor beta chains presented below share a single source sample, sequenced in a study of T cells in Graves' hyperthyroidism and ophthalmopathy. Regions amplified from RNA transcripts were the TCR beta CDR3 regions. TCR CDR3 underwent first-round RT-PCR with the HTBI primer set. From the multiplex PCR reads, TCRdb called clonotypes with MiXCR, one entry per CDR3 protein. The sample lists fewer than 850,000 distinct CDR3 sequences; 15% to 20% were seen once. The sample taken for sequencing was blood. Source of these receptors: a man in his forties or fifties with Graves' hyperthyroidism.

This clonotype was counted only a few times. The chain links TRBV2 to TRBJ2-4; tentatively, D is TRBD1 (6 bases). The CDR3 is made up of 14 amino acids. CDR1 is SNHLY and CDR2 is FYNNEI in the germline V gene. V dropped 4 bases and J dropped 10 bases, with 17 bases sitting between them. For the CDR3, the DNA is TGTGCCAGCAGTGCAGGGGCTTCCCTGGTGATTCAGTACTTC. It yields the protein CASSAGASLVIQYF. Full variable domain (remainder filled in from reference TRBV2 and TRBJ2-4): EPEVTQTPSHQVTQMGQEVILRCVPISNHLYFYWYRQILGQKVEFLVSFYNNEISEKSEIFDDQFSVERPDGSNFTLKIRSTKLEDSAMYFCASSAGASLVIQYFGAGTRLSVL.

This clonotype was observed at least ten times. The chain recombines TRBV27 with TRBJ2-2; 9 bases align to TRBD2. V shed 3 bases, J shed 4 bases, and the junction held 3 bases outside the gene matches. The length of the CDR3 is 15 residues. Germline loops: CDR1 MNHEY, CDR2 SMNVEV (reference sequence). The CDR3 reads CASSFAGGLTGELFF. In DNA, the CDR3 is TGTGCCAGCAGTTTTGCGGGAGGGCTCACCGGGGAGCTGTTTTTT.

In the case of this clonotype: One base away lies a much larger clone, so this may be a sequencing read error. This chain links TRBV7-2 with TRBJ2-5, with 9 bases lining up with TRBD2. CDR3 length equals 15 residues. Losses at the gene ends were 5 bases for V and 5 bases for J; bases not matched to a gene: 9. Looked up from germline, CDR1 is SGHTA and CDR2 is FQGNSA. The chain's CDR3 is CASSLSGSAGETQYF. CDR3 nucleotide sequence: TGTGCCAGCAGCCTTAGCGGGAGTGCGGGGGAGACCCAGTACTTC.

A remark on this clonotype: Given a much more abundant clone one base away, this may be a read error. The CDR3 reads CAWSRRADNEQYF. CDR3 in DNA: TGTGCCTGGAGCCGTAGGGCGGATAACGAGCAGTACTTC. The chain joins TRBV30 to TRBJ2-7; D not resolved. The CDR3 has 13 residues. Germline CDR1 is GTSNPN and CDR2 is SVGIG (reference sequence). The ends were cut back, 3 bases at V and 5 bases at J, with 14 bases in the middle.

This clonotype occurred a few times. This chain connects TRBV27 to TRBJ2-7, with no clear D. CDR3 length: 13 residues. In germline, CDR1 is MNHEY, CDR2 SMNVEV (reference sequence). Trimming removed 4 bases at V and 3 bases at J, with 10 bases between. CDR3 loop: CASSSPEDYEQYF. In nucleotides, the CDR3 is TGTGCCAGCAGTTCCCCGGAAGACTACGAGCAGTACTTC.

This clonotype was picked up a small number of times. The chain employs TRBV6-1 and TRBJ2-7; D is ambiguous. CDR1 is MNHNS and CDR2 is SASEGT in the germline V gene. This CDR3 region has 14 residues. V shed 5 bases and J shed 2 bases, with 13 bases lying between them. CDR3 protein: CASSWTELTYEQYF. The DNA of the CDR3 is TGTGCCAGCAGTTGGACCGAGCTTACCTACGAGCAGTACTTC.

This clonotype was counted ten times or more. CDR3 loop: CASSSSTSGSLETQYF. The CDR3 coding sequence is TGTGCCAGCAGTTCCTCAACTAGCGGCTCTTTAGAGACCCAGTACTTC. This chain uses TRBV28 with TRBJ2-5, with 8 nucleotides matching TRBD2. V gave up 4 bases and J gave up 4 bases; unmatched junction bases: 11. The CDR3 runs to 16 residues. The germline CDR1 and CDR2 sequences are MDHEN and SYDVKM.

With respect to this clonotype: Just one base apart from a much larger clone, this may be a read error. V is TRBV28 and J is TRBJ2-7, with D tentatively TRBD1 (6 bases). V was shortened by 6 bases and J by 3 bases, with 12 bases between the two germline ends. CDR1 MDHEN and CDR2 SYDVKM come from the germline V gene. The CDR3 is made up of 13 amino acids. CDR3 in DNA: TGTGCCAGCAGAACAGGGATCTTCTACGAGCAGTACTTC. Protein sequence: CASRTGIFYEQYF.

This clonotype occurred many times. The genes are TRBV28 and TRBJ2-7; 10 bases align to TRBD1. The CDR3 loop spans 16 amino acids. With 4 bases clipped from V and 3 bases from J, the junction kept 9 bases outside the gene matches. Germline V gene sequence: CDR1 MDHEN, CDR2 SYDVKM. CDR3 residues: CASSYAPTGGLYEQYF. In DNA form, the CDR3 reads TGTGCCAGCAGTTATGCCCCGACAGGGGGCCTCTACGAGCAGTACTTC.

The chain links TRBV13 to TRBJ2-6, with D possibly being TRBD1 or TRBD2 (5 bases each). The CDR3 extends over 17 amino acids. Per germline, CDR1 PRHDT and CDR2 FYEKMQ (reference sequence). The V end was cut by 0 bases, the J end by 3 bases, with 12 bases between. CDR3 loop: CASSLGGRAGGANVLTF. Written as DNA, the CDR3 is TGTGCCAGCAGCTTAGGAGGCAGGGCGGGTGGGGCCAACGTCCTGACTTTC.

This clonotype was counted many times. The chain links TRBV7-2 to TRBJ2-3; 9 bases line up with TRBD2. V trimming: 4 bases; J trimming: 2 bases; junction bases outside the gene matches: 4. The CDR3 runs to 15 residues. Germline V gives CDR1 SGHTA, CDR2 FQGNSA. The CDR3 DNA reads as TGTGCCAGCAGCTCGTCTAGCGGGAACACAGATACGCAGTATTTT. Its protein is CASSSSSGNTDTQYF.

The chain joins TRBV6-5 to TRBJ2-3, with 8 bases identical to TRBD1. This CDR3 has 15 residues. V lost 0 bases to trimming and J lost 6 bases; unmatched junction nucleotides: 5. The germline CDR1 and CDR2 sequences are MNHEY and SVGAGI. CDR3 region: CASSYSGQGTDTQYF. In DNA form, the CDR3 reads TGTGCCAGCAGTTACTCAGGACAGGGTACGGATACGCAGTATTTT.